Sequencing of this TCR beta chain was carried out in a study of cytomegalovirus exposure and HLA in healthy donors. This clone occurred a few times. The antigen is unknown. Whole-study findings and limits: Some V segments could not be told apart, so they were left out, TRBV6-2 and TRBV6-3 among them. TCR beta V segments were, for the most part, productive about 87% or about 30% of the time in an earlier analysis. The authors confirmed in vitro that a few CMV-associated chains were specific for CMV antigens.

J was trimmed by 2 bases and V by 8 bases; bases with no gene match: 4. CDR1 and CDR2 from the germline V gene are MNHNS and SASEGT. This CDR3 is built from 13 residues. The PCR employed 60 Vbeta primers together with 13 Jbeta primers. The assay was immunoSEQ multiplex PCR, and TCRdb's table has in-frame clones only and misses some. The sample yields tens of thousands of clones, less than 80% seen once. This clonotype was sampled from a man in his fifties or sixties in good health and CMV-seropositive. Sequenced material: PBMCs. The V and J genes are TRBV6-1 and TRBJ2-3, with TRBD1 matching over 7 bases. DNA of the CDR3: TGTGCCAGCCAGGGACAGACCACAGATACGCAGTATTTT. Encoded protein: CASQGQTTDTQYF.